These T cell receptor beta chains were read from a single sample in a study of cytomegalovirus exposure and HLA in healthy donors. Profiling relied on immunoSEQ multiplex PCR, and the TCRdb table lists in-frame clones only, not all of them. This sample's table reports tens of thousands of clones. Source material: PBMCs. The source is a female donor in good health and CMV-seropositive. The CDR3 runs from the conserved cysteine through the conserved F or W. D genes are given only for firm matches.

D gene: NA; J gene: TRBJ1-5; V gene: TRBV29-1; CDR3 DNA: TGCAGCGTAGCTACGGGGGTACGACAGCCCCAGCATTTT; CDR3 protein: CSVATGVRQPQHF
D gene: NA; J gene: TRBJ2-1; V gene: TRBV6-5; CDR3 DNA: TGTGCCAGCAGTTACCGAACGGGGATGCAGTTCTTC; CDR3 protein: CASSYRTGMQFF
D gene: NA; J gene: TRBJ2-7; V gene: TRBV28; CDR3 DNA: TGTGCCAGCAGTCGGGGTCAGGGGCTCGAGCAGTACTTC; CDR3 protein: CASSRGQGLEQYF
D gene: TRBD1; J gene: TRBJ2-7; V gene: TRBV5-6; CDR3 DNA: TGTGCCAGCAGCTTGGGGGGACAGACCTACGAGCAGTACTTC; CDR3 protein: CASSLGGQTYEQYF
D gene: TRBD1; J gene: TRBJ1-1; V gene: TRBV6-5; CDR3 DNA: TGTGCCAGCAGAAACCAATACAGGGGTAAGACTGAAGCTTTCTTT; CDR3 protein: CASRNQYRGKTEAFF
D gene: NA; J gene: TRBJ2-1; V gene: TRBV29-1; CDR3 DNA: TGCAGCGTTTCCTCCGGGGTCTACAATGAGCAGTTCTTC; CDR3 protein: CSVSSGVYNEQFF
D gene: TRBD1; J gene: TRBJ2-7; V gene: TRBV28; CDR3 DNA: TGTGCCAGCAGCCTGCCGGTGACAGGGTCGGTCGAGCAGTACTTC; CDR3 protein: CASSLPVTGSVEQYF
D gene: TRBD1; J gene: TRBJ1-4; V gene: TRBV18; CDR3 DNA: TGTGCCAGCTCACCAACACGAGGGACAGGGGATAATGAAAAACTGTTTTTT; CDR3 protein: CASSPTRGTGDNEKLFF
D gene: NA; J gene: TRBJ2-5; V gene: TRBV6-5; CDR3 DNA: TGTGCCAGCAGTTTAGGTCTAGCGGAGACCCAGTACTTC; CDR3 protein: CASSLGLAETQYF
D gene: TRBD2; J gene: TRBJ2-1; V gene: TRBV29-1; CDR3 DNA: TGCAGCGTTCAACTAGCGTCATCCTACAATGAGCAGTTCTTC; CDR3 protein: CSVQLASSYNEQFF
D gene: NA; J gene: TRBJ1-5; V gene: TRBV18; CDR3 DNA: TGTGCCAGCTCACCCATCGGGGTTCAGCCCCAGCATTTT; CDR3 protein: CASSPIGVQPQHF
D gene: NA; J gene: TRBJ2-5; V gene: TRBV18; CDR3 DNA: TGTGCCAGCTCACCTGCGCAGGCGGAGACCCAGTACTTC; CDR3 protein: CASSPAQAETQYF
D gene: TRBD2; J gene: TRBJ2-2; V gene: TRBV4-2; CDR3 DNA: TGTGCCAGCAGCCAAGATGAGGCAGTGACTAGCGGGCCCGGGGAGCTGTTTTTT; CDR3 protein: CASSQDEAVTSGPGELFF
D gene: NA; J gene: TRBJ2-5; V gene: TRBV19; CDR3 DNA: TGTGCCAGTAGGCCGGAACAGGGCAAGGAGACCCAGTACTTC; CDR3 protein: CASRPEQGKETQYF
D gene: TRBD2; J gene: TRBJ2-3; V gene: TRBV18; CDR3 DNA: TGTGCCAGCTCACCACAGGGGAGGGGAGGCACAGATACGCAGTATTTT; CDR3 protein: CASSPQGRGGTDTQYF
D gene: TRBD1; J gene: TRBJ2-7; V gene: TRBV29-1; CDR3 DNA: TGCAGCGTTGACCTGGGACAGGGGGCGTTCGAGCAGTACTTC; CDR3 protein: CSVDLGQGAFEQYF
D gene: TRBD2; J gene: TRBJ2-3; V gene: TRBV4-3; CDR3 DNA: TGCGCCAGCAGCCAAGTTAGCGGGGGCCCTTGGGCAGATACGCAGTATTTT; CDR3 protein: CASSQVSGGPWADTQYF
D gene: TRBD2; J gene: TRBJ2-1; V gene: TRBV4-1; CDR3 DNA: TGCGCCAGCAGCCAGAGCGGGATTGGTGAGCAGTTCTTC; CDR3 protein: CASSQSGIGEQFF
D gene: NA; J gene: TRBJ1-1; V gene: TRBV29-1; CDR3 DNA: TGCAGCGTTGAGGCAGAAAGGGAGGTCACTGAAGCTTTCTTT; CDR3 protein: CSVEAEREVTEAFF
D gene: NA; J gene: TRBJ1-2; V gene: TRBV4-3; CDR3 DNA: TGCGCCAGCAGCCAAGGTGGCAGAGGAGCCTCCTATGGCTACACCTTC; CDR3 protein: CASSQGGRGASYGYTF
D gene: NA; J gene: TRBJ2-7; V gene: TRBV28; CDR3 DNA: TGTGCCAGTCAGGGGCCCGGCGCCTACGAGCAGTACTTC; CDR3 protein: CASQGPGAYEQYF
D gene: NA; J gene: TRBJ2-7; V gene: TRBV6-1; CDR3 DNA: TGTGCCAGCAGTGCGAGCGTGGGGGGTGGGGCCTACGAGCAGTACTTC; CDR3 protein: CASSASVGGGAYEQYF
D gene: NA; J gene: TRBJ1-6; V gene: TRBV7-2; CDR3 DNA: TGTGCCAGCAGCACGCACACTTCACCCCTCCACTTT; CDR3 protein: CASSTHTSPLHF
D gene: TRBD1; J gene: TRBJ1-1; V gene: TRBV7-9; CDR3 DNA: TGTGCCAGCAGCTTAGAGGGACAGGGCACTGAAGCTTTCTTT; CDR3 protein: CASSLEGQGTEAFF
D gene: NA; J gene: TRBJ2-6; V gene: TRBV10-2; CDR3 DNA: TGCGCCAGCAGGGACAGCTCTGGGGCCAACGTCCTGACTTTC; CDR3 protein: CASRDSSGANVLTF
D gene: NA; J gene: TRBJ2-3; V gene: TRBV1; CDR3 DNA: TGCACCAGCAGCCAAGTTGAAAGCGTCACGGACTTACCGACTGGGGGGACGCAGTATTTT; CDR3 protein: CTSSQVESVTDLPTGGTQYF
D gene: TRBD2; J gene: TRBJ2-7; V gene: TRBV5-1; CDR3 DNA: TGCGCCAGCAGCTTGTCGTTGGCTAGCGGGAGGACCCCCTACGAGCAGTACTTC; CDR3 protein: CASSLSLASGRTPYEQYF
D gene: TRBD1; J gene: TRBJ2-7; V gene: TRBV9; CDR3 DNA: TGTGCCAGCAGCGTAGGGACAGGGGTTTACGAGCAGTACTTC; CDR3 protein: CASSVGTGVYEQYF
D gene: NA; J gene: TRBJ1-4; V gene: TRBV6-5; CDR3 DNA: TGTGCCAGCAGTTACGCGAGGGATATGGGTGAAAAACTGTTTTTT; CDR3 protein: CASSYARDMGEKLFF
D gene: NA; J gene: TRBJ2-6; V gene: TRBV19; CDR3 DNA: TGTGCCACTACCCCAGGGGTCGGGGCCAACGTCCTGACTTTC; CDR3 protein: CATTPGVGANVLTF
D gene: NA; J gene: TRBJ2-3; V gene: TRBV19; CDR3 DNA: TGTGCCAGTAGTATTTCGGGGACTAGCACAGATACGCAGTATTTT; CDR3 protein: CASSISGTSTDTQYF
D gene: TRBD1; J gene: TRBJ1-2; V gene: TRBV18; CDR3 DNA: TGTGCCAGCTCACCGTCCAACAGGGGGCATGGCTACACCTTC; CDR3 protein: CASSPSNRGHGYTF
D gene: NA; J gene: TRBJ2-1; V gene: TRBV5-1; CDR3 DNA: TGCGCCAGCAGCTCCTTTAGGAGGGACGACTACAATGAGCAGTTCTTC; CDR3 protein: CASSSFRRDDYNEQFF
D gene: TRBD1; J gene: TRBJ2-2; V gene: TRBV23-1; CDR3 DNA: TGCGCCAGCAGTCTTCGATCGGACAGGGAAAAGACCGGGGAGCTGTTTTTT; CDR3 protein: CASSLRSDREKTGELFF
D gene: NA; J gene: TRBJ1-5; V gene: TRBV5-1; CDR3 DNA: TGCGCCAGCAGCTTGTGGGGGGGACAGCCCCAGCATTTT; CDR3 protein: CASSLWGGQPQHF
D gene: TRBD1; J gene: TRBJ1-2; V gene: TRBV4-1; CDR3 DNA: TGCGCCAGCAGCCAAGAGACGGACAGGGATGGCTACACCTTC; CDR3 protein: CASSQETDRDGYTF
D gene: NA; J gene: TRBJ2-3; V gene: TRBV7-9; CDR3 DNA: TGTGCCAGCAGCTTAGTTGGGACTCCCACAGATACGCAGTATTTT; CDR3 protein: CASSLVGTPTDTQYF
D gene: NA; J gene: TRBJ2-7; V gene: TRBV7-9; CDR3 DNA: TGTGCCAGCAGCCGGGACACGGCGGCCTACGAGCAGTACTTC; CDR3 protein: CASSRDTAAYEQYF
D gene: NA; J gene: TRBJ2-7; V gene: TRBV6-5; CDR3 DNA: TGTGCCAGCAGTCCGACAGGAGATCCCTCCTACGAGCAGTACTTC; CDR3 protein: CASSPTGDPSYEQYF
D gene: NA; J gene: TRBJ1-6; V gene: TRBV2; CDR3 DNA: TGTGCCAGCCTCAGACTTTACAATTCACCCCTCCACTTT; CDR3 protein: CASLRLYNSPLHF
D gene: NA; J gene: TRBJ2-5; V gene: TRBV6-5; CDR3 DNA: TGTGCCAGCAGTTACTCGGGGGCGGTCCAAGAGACCCAGTACTTC; CDR3 protein: CASSYSGAVQETQYF
D gene: NA; J gene: TRBJ2-3; V gene: TRBV27; CDR3 DNA: TGTGCCAGCAGTTTACTCGGCAGGCCCACAGATACGCAGTATTTT; CDR3 protein: CASSLLGRPTDTQYF
D gene: NA; J gene: TRBJ1-2; V gene: TRBV5-4; CDR3 DNA: TGTGCCAGCAGCCCTCGGACAGTCTATGGCTACACCTTC; CDR3 protein: CASSPRTVYGYTF
D gene: NA; J gene: TRBJ2-5; V gene: TRBV6-9; CDR3 DNA: TGTGCCAGCAGTTCCCGCCAGGGGCAAGAGACCCAGTACTTC; CDR3 protein: CASSSRQGQETQYF
D gene: TRBD1; J gene: TRBJ2-4; V gene: TRBV5-1; CDR3 DNA: TGCGCCAGCAGCCGAACACCACAGGGGCAAGCCAAAAACATTCAGTACTTC; CDR3 protein: CASSRTPQGQAKNIQYF
D gene: NA; J gene: TRBJ2-7; V gene: TRBV10-3; CDR3 DNA: TGTGCCATCAGTGAGTCGACTAGTCGCGAGCAGTACTTC; CDR3 protein: CAISESTSREQYF
D gene: NA; J gene: TRBJ2-1; V gene: TRBV18; CDR3 DNA: TGTGCCAGCTCAACGACTGGGAGCTCCGACAATGAGCAGTTCTTC; CDR3 protein: CASSTTGSSDNEQFF
D gene: NA; J gene: TRBJ2-3; V gene: TRBV7-2; CDR3 DNA: TGTGCCAGCAGCTTAGGTGGAGGGGGCAAGGATACGCAGTATTTT; CDR3 protein: CASSLGGGGKDTQYF
D gene: TRBD1; J gene: TRBJ1-5; V gene: TRBV18; CDR3 DNA: TGTGCCAGCTCACCCGACAGGGGGGTTCAGCCCCAGCATTTT; CDR3 protein: CASSPDRGVQPQHF
D gene: NA; J gene: TRBJ2-5; V gene: TRBV7-9; CDR3 DNA: TGTGCCAGCAGCTTATGGGGCGGCAAGACCCAGTACTTC; CDR3 protein: CASSLWGGKTQYF
D gene: TRBD1; J gene: TRBJ1-1; V gene: TRBV19; CDR3 DNA: TGTGCCAGTAGTATAGTCGGACAGGGGAACACTGAAGCTTTCTTT; CDR3 protein: CASSIVGQGNTEAFF
D gene: NA; J gene: TRBJ2-1; V gene: TRBV18; CDR3 DNA: TGTGCCAGCTCACCCATTGTGGCGGGGCTAACGAATGAGCAGTTCTTC; CDR3 protein: CASSPIVAGLTNEQFF
D gene: TRBD2; J gene: TRBJ2-1; V gene: TRBV7-2; CDR3 DNA: TGTGCCAGCAGCTGGGCCCCACTAGCGGGGGGGGCTGATGAGCAGTTCTTC; CDR3 protein: CASSWAPLAGGADEQFF